This T cell receptor (beta chain) appears in the sequencing data of a study of Graves' ophthalmopathy and Graves' hyperthyroidism. The authors amplified TCR beta CDR3 regions from RNA transcripts. First-round RT-PCR with HTBI primers preceded a second-round multiplex PCR. TCRdb re-analysed the multiplex PCR reads in MiXCR, keeping a single row per CDR3 protein. In the table there are 200,000 to 250,000 distinct CDR3 sequences, under 30% of which are singletons. CDR3 length: 13 amino acids. The germline gives CDR1 SQVTM, CDR2 ANQGSEA. V was trimmed by 3 bases and J by 3 bases, leaving 11 bases between them. In its sample, this clonotype was seen once.

This chain links TRBV29-1 with TRBJ1-2; TRBD1 might be the D (5 bases). The sequence derives from a man aged 45-65 years with Graves' ophthalmopathy. Material for sequencing was peripheral blood. CDR3 protein: CSVEEGDDYGYTF. In nucleotides, the CDR3 is TGCAGCGTTGAGGAAGGGGATGACTATGGCTACACCTTC.